The TCR beta chain under discussion was sequenced for a study of cytomegalovirus exposure and HLA in healthy donors. Study results and caveats: First-cohort TCR clusters tended to co-occur in the 95 to 150 validation repertoires, a later analysis found. In vitro work confirmed that a few CMV-associated chains recognize CMV antigens. Altogether, some 170 TCR beta chains were recorded as cytomegalovirus-associated.

Looked up from germline, CDR1 is SGHVS and CDR2 is FQNEAQ. V was trimmed by 3 bases and J by 7 bases, leaving 9 bases between them. The CDR3 totals 12 residues. In regard to this clone: The antigen is not known.

The donors were part of the roughly 120-subject validation cohort, which stood apart from the 666-subject first cohort. Libraries were prepared by immunoSEQ multiplex PCR; TCRdb keeps only in-frame clonotypes and omits some of them. This sample has more than 85,000 clones; roughly 88% occur once, and the top ten carry 1.4%. The receptor comes from a woman between 25 and 40 years old in good health and CMV-seropositive. The chain carries TRBV7-8 and TRBJ2-5; maybe TRBD2 (5 bases). Sequenced input: PBMCs. CDR3 DNA sequence: TGTGCCAGCAGCTTCCTTCTAGCGACCCAGTACTTC. This translates into CASSFLLATQYF.